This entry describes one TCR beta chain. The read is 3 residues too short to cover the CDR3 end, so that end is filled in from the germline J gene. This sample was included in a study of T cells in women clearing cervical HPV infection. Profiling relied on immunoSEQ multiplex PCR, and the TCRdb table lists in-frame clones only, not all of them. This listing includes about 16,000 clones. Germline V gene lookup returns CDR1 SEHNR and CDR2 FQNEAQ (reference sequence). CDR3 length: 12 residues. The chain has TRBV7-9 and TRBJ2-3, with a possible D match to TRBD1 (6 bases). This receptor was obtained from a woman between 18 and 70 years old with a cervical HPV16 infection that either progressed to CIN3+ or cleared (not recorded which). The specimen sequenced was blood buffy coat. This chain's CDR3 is CASSQEGHPQYF. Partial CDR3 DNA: TGTGCCAGCAGCCAAGAGGGACACCCG.